Presented here are 11 T cell receptor beta chains from one specimen sequenced in a study of T cells in Graves' hyperthyroidism and ophthalmopathy. Amplification targeted TCR beta CDR3 regions from RNA transcripts. HTBI primers drove first-round RT-PCR of the TCR CDR3. TCRdb independently ran MiXCR on the multiplex PCR reads; one entry per CDR3 protein. Of about 400,000 distinct CDR3 sequences listed, about 16% are singletons. Sample: blood. The receptors were sampled from a woman in her twenties or thirties with Graves' hyperthyroidism.

This chain joins TRBV7-3 and TRBJ2-3; D gene ambiguous. Germline values: CDR1 SGHTA, CDR2 FQGTGA. CDR3 length: 15 residues. Trimming cost V 1 base and J 3 bases, with 11 bases left between them. In nucleotides, the CDR3 is TGTGCCAGCAGCTTAATGGGGTATTGGACAGATACGCAGTATTTT. It encodes CASSLMGYWTDTQYF.

Many counts were recorded for this clonotype. The rearrangement uses TRBV7-8 and TRBJ2-7; D is perhaps TRBD2 (5 bases). Trimming removed 2 bases at V and 2 bases at J, with 13 bases between. The CDR3 is made up of 15 amino acids. Germline V gene data show CDR1 as SGHVS and CDR2 as FQNEAQ. CDR3 protein: CASSLTAGVPYEQYF. CDR3 bases: TGTGCCAGCAGCTTAACAGCCGGGGTTCCCTACGAGCAGTACTTC.

Notes on this clonotype: An end of the junction does not agree with germline; a read error may underlie this. The genes are TRBV13 and TRBJ2-1, with 11 bases that match TRBD2. CDR3 length: 21 residues. Germline V gene data show CDR1 as PRHDT and CDR2 as FYEKMQ (reference sequence). The chain's CDR3 is CASSLGVGSSGRTSSYDEQFF. The CDR3 DNA follows: TGTGCCAGCAGCTTAGGCGTCGGGTCTAGCGGGAGGACGAGCTCCTACGATGAGCAGTTCTTC.

The chain uses TRBV20-1 and TRBJ2-7; D call uncertain. This CDR3 has 14 residues. Germline CDR1 and CDR2: DFQATT and SNEGSKA (reference sequence). The V gene lost 4 bases and the J gene lost 2 bases, with 15 bases spanning the gap. The CDR3 DNA sequence: TGCAGTGCTACAGTAACTCGATCTACCTACGAGCAGTACTTC. It codes for CSATVTRSTYEQYF.

In nucleotides, the CDR3 is TGCAGTGCCAGCTCCCGGGTGTCTAATGAAAAACTGTTTTTT. This sequence encodes CSASSRVSNEKLFF. This sequence joins TRBV20-1 and TRBJ1-4, with D uncertain. The ends were cut back, 6 bases at V and 3 bases at J, with 14 bases in the middle. The germline CDR1 and CDR2 sequences are DFQATT and SNEGSKA (reference sequence). The CDR3 sequence is 14 residues long.

In its sample, this clonotype was seen many times. V is TRBV20-1 and J is TRBJ1-5, with D perhaps matching TRBD1 (6 bases). The germline V and J ends were trimmed by 2 bases and 5 bases, with 13 bases remaining between them. The length of the CDR3 is 14 residues. CDR1 and CDR2 from the germline V gene are DFQATT and SNEGSKA (reference sequence). DNA of the CDR3: TGCAGTGCTAGATCAGGGGACCCTTATCAGCCCCAGCATTTT. Translating gives CSARSGDPYQPQHF.

Written as DNA, the CDR3 is TGTGCCACCAGTAGCCCCCGTCCAGGGGCGAAAGCGGGAGGGCCGGTCACAGATACGCAGTATTTT. It specifies CATSSPRPGAKAGGPVTDTQYF. The chain links TRBV24-1 to TRBJ2-3; 10 bases line up with TRBD2. The CDR3 is 22 amino acids. Germline V gene lookup returns CDR1 KGHDR and CDR2 SFDVKD. The V and J ends lost 6 bases and 2 bases, in that order; junction bases with no gene match: 25.

A few counts support this clonotype. The rearrangement uses TRBV7-9 and TRBJ2-2; TRBD2 matches at 8 bases. Germline-derived CDR1 and CDR2 are SEHNR and FQNEAQ (reference sequence). J lost 4 bases, V lost 6 bases, and 4 bases had no gene match. The CDR3 length is 14 residues. CDR3 amino acids: CASRSGTSTGELFF. The CDR3 bases are TGTGCCAGCAGGTCCGGGACTAGCACCGGGGAGCTGTTTTTT.

A few counts support this clonotype. V usage is TRBV24-1 and J usage is TRBJ2-7; TRBD2 aligns across 8 bases. The length of the CDR3 is 14 residues. Unmatched junction bases numbered 3, after V lost 3 bases and J lost 3 bases. CDR1 and CDR2 from the germline V gene are KGHDR and SFDVKD. CDR3 sequence (DNA): TGTGCCACCAGTGATGGGAGCGGGAGCTACGAGCAGTACTTC. This sequence encodes CATSDGSGSYEQYF.

This chain connects TRBV19 to TRBJ1-5; D possibly corresponds to TRBD1 (5 bases). Germline V lookup: CDR1 LNHDA, CDR2 SQIVND (reference sequence). Trimming stripped 7 bases from V and 7 bases from J, with 14 bases between. The CDR3 has 13 amino acids. This chain's CDR3 is CASNQGQSQPQHF. The DNA of the CDR3 is TGTGCCAGTAACCAGGGTCAGTCACAGCCCCAGCATTTT.

Notes on this clonotype: A read error may explain this, as a much larger clone is one base away. This chain joins TRBV2 and TRBJ1-2; D not certain. Per the germline V gene, CDR1 is SNHLY and CDR2 is FYNNEI. The CDR3 loop spans 13 amino acids. The V end lost 4 bases, the J end lost 3 bases, and 9 bases lay between the germline ends. CDR3 sequence reads: CASSGGQDYGYTF. CDR3 nucleotide sequence: TGTGCCAGCAGTGGAGGGCAAGACTATGGCTACACCTTC.